This entry lists 27 T cell receptor beta chains sequenced from one sample in a study of blood T cell repertoires in COVID-19 (dated by TCRdb to the early 2020s). The library was made by the immunoSEQ multiplex PCR assay. Entries here come from immuneACCESS through TCRdb and include only in-frame sequences with V and J called. Some clones fail to appear in such tables; in the studies checked, an unresolved V gene covers under half of the shortfall, and the cause of the remainder is unknown. This sample is represented by 200,000 or so clones; over 70% of them were singletons. Roughly 17% of the sample goes to the ten largest clones. Sample: peripheral blood. The receptor set was obtained from a man aged 60 to 75 with active or convalescent COVID-19.

The chain joins TRBV2 to TRBJ1-1; D perhaps matches TRBD1 (5 bases). Trimming left V 8 bases short and J 5 bases short, with 15 bases between. The CDR3 is 13 amino acids. Germline V CDR1 and CDR2: SNHLY, FYNNEI. The CDR3 protein is CASGQGRRTEAFF. Written as DNA, the CDR3 is TGTGCCAGCGGGCAGGGCAGGCGGACTGAAGCTTTCTTT.

This clone has a handful of counts. This chain connects TRBV11-3 to TRBJ2-2; 16 nucleotides line up with TRBD2. Trimming cost V 4 bases and J 4 bases; bases outside gene matches: 12. Germline-derived CDR1 and CDR2 are SGHNT and YENEEA. The CDR3 extends over 20 amino acids. In nucleotides, the CDR3 is TGTGCCAGCAGCTCAACACCGGGACTAGCGGGAGGGAGGGCCACCGGGGAGCTGTTTTTT. Its protein product is CASSSTPGLAGGRATGELFF.

This clone appeared many times. The limits of the CDR3 on the DNA are not certain, so only TCRdb's listed CDR3 is given. The rearrangement joins TRBV6-2 or TRBV6-3 to TRBJ1-1; the table's TRBD1 call for D was not verified on the DNA. The germline V gene encodes CDR1 MNHEY and CDR2 SVGEGT. With termini counted, the CDR3 has 18 amino acids. This CDR3 is CASSTSTGAPKGYTEAFF.

The chain is built from TRBV18 and TRBJ2-7, with TRBD2 matching over 9 bases. V lost 6 bases, J lost 1 base, and 4 bases stayed unmatched. The CDR3 loop spans 14 amino acids. The V gene's germline CDR1 is KGHSH and CDR2 LQKENI. The CDR3 loop is CASSGGLASYEQYF. CDR3 bases: TGTGCCAGCTCCGGGGGACTAGCATCCTACGAGCAGTACTTC.

This clone was seen a few times. V usage is TRBV7-9 and J usage is TRBJ1-2; 7 bases align to TRBD1. CDR3 length: 13 amino acids. V trimming: 10 bases; J trimming: 2 bases; junction bases outside the gene matches: 7. Germline CDR1 SEHNR, CDR2 FQNEAQ (reference sequence). CDR3 nucleotides: TGTGCCACCCCGACAGGGAGGAACTATGGCTACACCTTC. It translates to CATPTGRNYGYTF.

The chain couples TRBV2 to TRBJ2-7, with 7 bases identical to TRBD2. Germline V gene sequence: CDR1 SNHLY, CDR2 FYNNEI. V dropped 7 bases and J dropped 5; count of bases not matched to a gene: 11. The CDR3 loop spans 14 amino acids. In nucleotides, the CDR3 is TGTGCCAGCAAGAGATTGGGCGGGAGAAACGAGCAGTACTTC. Residues: CASKRLGGRNEQYF.

This clone was detected a few times. The gene calls are TRBV3-1 (or the pseudogene TRBV3-2) and TRBJ2-2, with 11 bases that match TRBD1. V shed 2 bases, J shed 6 bases, and the junction held 5 bases outside the gene matches. Germline V CDR1 and CDR2: LGHDT, YNNKEL (reference sequence). The CDR3 is 16 residues long. CDR3 nucleotide sequence: TGTGCCAGCAGCCAACCGGGACAGGGGGTCGCCGGGGAGCTGTTTTTT. It translates to CASSQPGQGVAGELFF.

The chain has TRBV7-7 and TRBJ2-3; D possibly corresponds to TRBD1 (6 bases). V lost 6 bases and J 0 bases, leaving 13 bases between the germline ends. CDR1 and CDR2 (germline): SSHAT, FNYEAQ (reference sequence). The CDR3 extends over 15 amino acids. In DNA, the CDR3 is TGTGCCAGCAGTCCAGGGGACGGCAGCACAGATACGCAGTATTTT. Its translation is CASSPGDGSTDTQYF.

The V gene is TRBV6-2 or TRBV6-3, the J gene TRBJ2-5, with TRBD1 matching over 12 bases. This CDR3 has 19 residues. Germline lookup yields CDR1 MNHEY and CDR2 SVGEGT. The J segment lost 1 base and the V segment lost 2 bases, leaving 11 bases of the junction unmatched. This CDR3 reads CASSYPFPGTGGPQETQYF. The CDR3 DNA sequence: TGTGCCAGCAGTTACCCCTTCCCCGGGACAGGGGGCCCCCAAGAGACCCAGTACTTC.

The V and J genes are TRBV7-6 and TRBJ2-5; 9 positions agree with TRBD2. The V gene end was trimmed by 5 bases and the J gene end by 4 bases; junction bases not matched to a gene: 11. The CDR3 spans 16 residues. Germline-derived CDR1 and CDR2 are SGHVS and FNYEAQ. CDR3 sequence: CASSLPAGAGGETQYF. Here the CDR3 DNA reads TGTGCCAGCAGCCTACCCGCTGGAGCGGGGGGAGAGACCCAGTACTTC.

This chain uses TRBV18 with TRBJ2-3, with TRBD1 as a possible D gene (6 bases). The germline CDR1 and CDR2 sequences are KGHSH and LQKENI. Trimming pared 2 bases from V and 0 bases from J, leaving 12 bases between. The CDR3 is 16 amino acids. The CDR3 sequence is CASSPGTRGSTDTQYF. The CDR3, as DNA: TGTGCCAGCTCACCAGGGACACGAGGAAGCACAGATACGCAGTATTTT.

The chain joins TRBV7-3 to TRBJ1-3; no reliable D call. V lost 2 bases and J lost 3, with 11 bases in between. Germline CDR1 reads SGHTA; CDR2 reads FQGTGA. There are 15 residues in the CDR3. CDR3: CASSLGAGYGNTIYF. Here the CDR3 DNA reads TGTGCCAGCAGCTTAGGAGCGGGTTATGGAAACACCATATATTTT.

The chain is built from TRBV9 and TRBJ2-2; 8 nucleotides align to TRBD2. J lost 4 bases, V lost 0 bases, and 5 bases had no gene match. Germline V gene data show CDR1 as SGDLS and CDR2 as YYNGEE. The CDR3 runs to 16 residues. The CDR3 bases are TGTGCCAGCAGCGTAGCAGTAGCGGGACCCACCGGGGAGCTGTTTTTT. As protein: CASSVAVAGPTGELFF.

This chain joins TRBV5-4 and TRBJ2-5; TRBD2 aligns across 8 bases. The CDR3 totals 15 residues. Germline lookup yields CDR1 SGHNT and CDR2 YYREEE (reference sequence). V shed 0 bases and J 5 bases; nucleotides not matched to a gene: 6. CDR3 loop: CASSLASGSKETQYF. The CDR3 DNA reads as TGTGCCAGCAGCTTGGCGAGCGGGAGTAAGGAGACCCAGTACTTC.

This chain uses TRBV5-1 with TRBJ1-1; possible D gene TRBD1, 6 bases. Germline CDR1 reads SGHRS; CDR2 reads YFSETQ. V gave up 4 bases and J gave up 6 bases, with 16 bases separating them. The CDR3 has 14 residues. The CDR3 loop reads CASSRDTKRAEAFF. The CDR3 DNA is TGCGCCAGCAGCAGGGACACCAAGAGGGCTGAAGCTTTCTTT.

The count of this clone is one. V is TRBV18 and J is TRBJ2-7; weak D call: TRBD1 (5 bases). CDR3 size: 12 residues. Trimming removed 6 bases from V and 6 bases from J, with 12 bases in between. Germline V gives CDR1 KGHSH, CDR2 LQKENI. The CDR3 here is CASSLARAEQYF. The CDR3 bases are TGTGCCAGCTCCCTGGCCAGGGCCGAGCAGTACTTC.

The gene calls are TRBV3-1 (or the pseudogene TRBV3-2) and TRBJ2-1; 10 nucleotides match TRBD2. Per germline, CDR1 LGHDT and CDR2 YNNKEL (reference sequence). The CDR3 length is 16 residues. Trimming cost V 8 bases and J 9 bases; bases outside gene matches: 16. The CDR3 here is CASCTRLAGHQFEQFF. CDR3 DNA sequence: TGTGCCAGCTGCACAAGACTAGCGGGCCACCAATTTGAGCAGTTCTTC.

J is TRBJ1-5 and V is TRBV10-3; 8 bases are shared with TRBD1. Germline CDR1 reads ENHRY; CDR2 reads SYGVKD. The CDR3 consists of 14 residues. The junction had 8 bases not matched to a gene; V was cut back by 6 bases and J by 7 bases. CDR3 coding DNA: TGTGCCATCAGGGCAGGGGGCGCAGGACAGCCCCAGCATTTT. This sequence encodes CAIRAGGAGQPQHF.

V and J are TRBV27 and TRBJ1-1; D not certain. The germline CDR1 and CDR2 sequences are MNHEY and SMNVEV (reference sequence). CDR3 size: 14 residues. Trimming pared 5 bases from V and 3 bases from J, leaving 13 bases between. CDR3 amino acids: CASSRTGGHTEAFF. The CDR3 DNA follows: TGTGCCAGCAGTCGCACCGGCGGCCACACTGAAGCTTTCTTT.

About this clone: Other DNA sequences of this sample code for an identical CDR3. The chain recombines TRBV19 with TRBJ1-1; 8 positions agree with TRBD1. The CDR3 has 14 amino acids. Germline V lookup: CDR1 LNHDA, CDR2 SQIVND (reference sequence). The V gene end was trimmed by 1 base and the J gene end by 2 bases; junction bases not matched to a gene: 0. As DNA, the CDR3 is TGTGCCAGTAGTATAGCAGGGGGCAACACTGAAGCTTTCTTT. Residues: CASSIAGGNTEAFF. The full variable domain, in which reference TRBV19 and TRBJ1-1 provide the parts outside the CDR3, is DGGITQSPKYLFRKEGQNVTLSCEQNLNHDAMYWYRQDPGQGLRLIYYSQIVNDFQKGDIAEGYSVSREKKESFPLTVTSAQKNPTAFYLCASSIAGGNTEAFFGQGTRLTVV.

This clone was seen only a few times. CDR3 amino acids: CASSLGLVENEQFF. Written as DNA, the CDR3 is TGTGCCAGCAGCTTAGGACTAGTGGAAAATGAGCAGTTCTTC. The gene calls are TRBV11-2 and TRBJ2-1; D may be TRBD2 (6 bases). Germline V gene lookup returns CDR1 SGHAT and CDR2 FQNNGV. The CDR3 consists of 14 residues. Trimming stripped 1 base from V and 7 bases from J, with 11 bases between.

J is TRBJ2-1 and V is TRBV9; TRBD2 aligns across 11 bases. The CDR3 runs 17 residues. V gave up 1 base and J gave up 9 bases; unmatched junction bases: 12. Germline CDR1 SGDLS, CDR2 YYNGEE. The CDR3 DNA reads as TGTGCCAGCAGCGTAACTAGCGGGAGTGGGTTAAGTGGTGAGCAGTTCTTC. Residues: CASSVTSGSGLSGEQFF.

This chain links TRBV18 with TRBJ1-2, with D hard to call. Trimming shortened V by 1 base and J by 4 bases, and 13 bases separated the two germline ends. Per the germline V gene, CDR1 is KGHSH and CDR2 is LQKENI. The CDR3 has 15 residues. The CDR3 spells CASSPLEGLSYGYTF. CDR3 nucleotides: TGTGCCAGCTCACCACTAGAAGGACTGAGCTATGGCTACACCTTC. The whole variable domain, filled in from reference TRBV18 and TRBJ1-2, reads NAGVMQNPRHLVRRRGQEARLRCSPMKGHSHVYWYRQLPEEGLKFMVYLQKENIIDESGMPKERFSAEFPKEGPSILRIQQVVRGDSAAYFCASSPLEGLSYGYTFGSGTRLTVV.

The chain joins TRBV7-2 to TRBJ2-1, with D possibly being TRBD2 (6 bases). This CDR3 comprises 15 residues. Germline CDR1 is SGHTA and CDR2 is FQGNSA. V dropped 6 bases and J dropped 4 bases, with 16 bases sitting between them. Here the CDR3 DNA reads TGTGCCAGCAGTCGGGACTTCAACCCGTACAATGAGCAGTTCTTC. This encodes CASSRDFNPYNEQFF.

For the CDR3, the DNA is TGTGCCAGCACAGGGATTGGATGGGGCTATCAAGAGACCCAGTACTTC. It encodes CASTGIGWGYQETQYF. This rearrangement joins TRBV28 to TRBJ2-5; tentative D call: TRBD1 (5 bases). Looked up from germline, CDR1 is MDHEN and CDR2 is SYDVKM. The CDR3 totals 16 residues. V was pared by 7 bases and J by 2 bases, with 20 bases between.

This clone turned up a few times. This chain joins TRBV2 and TRBJ2-3, with D maybe TRBD2 (6 bases). V was clipped by 6 bases and J by 5 bases, with 18 bases between them. This CDR3 spans 15 amino acids. CDR1 SNHLY and CDR2 FYNNEI come from the germline V gene. CDR3: CASSPTAQGGDTQYF. The CDR3 DNA reads as TGTGCCAGCAGCCCCACCGCCCAGGGAGGAGATACGCAGTATTTT.

The chain recombines TRBV7-9 with TRBJ2-1, with 12 nucleotides matching TRBD2. The V gene's germline CDR1 is SEHNR and CDR2 FQNEAQ (reference sequence). This CDR3 region has 17 residues. Germline trimming cut 3 bases from V and 4 bases from J; bases unmatched to any gene: 7. In DNA, the CDR3 is TGTGCCAGCAGCTTTGCCGCCGGGACTAGCGGGTACAATGAGCAGTTCTTC. Its protein product is CASSFAAGTSGYNEQFF.